These T cell receptor beta chains were read from a single sample in a study of cytomegalovirus exposure and HLA in healthy donors. The protocol was immunoSEQ multiplex PCR, while the TCRdb copy is restricted to in-frame clones and leaves out a portion. In the table there are about 120,000 clones, approximately 8.6% of which are singletons. The sample consisted of PBMCs. The receptors shown here come from a woman in her forties in good health and CMV-seropositive. Each CDR3 is given with its conserved first and last residue. A D gene is named only where the DNA matches it firmly. Size is omitted from some rows. Given values are once, few, many or a class for expanded clones.

CDR3 DNA | CDR3 protein | J gene | D gene | clone size | V gene
TGTGCCAGCAGCCAGGGACGGTGGGGGGACACCATATATTTT | CASSQGRWGDTIYF | TRBJ1-3 | . | . | TRBV6-1
TGCGCCAGCAGCGCGACAGGGATTAATTCACCCCTCCACTTT | CASSATGINSPLHF | TRBJ1-6 | TRBD1 | . | TRBV5-1
TGTGCCAGCAGCTTAGGGGCTTCCTACGAGCAGTACTTC | CASSLGASYEQYF | TRBJ2-7 | . | . | TRBV7-6
TGCGCCAGCAGCGCAGGACAGGCGCACGGAAACACCATATATTTT | CASSAGQAHGNTIYF | TRBJ1-3 | TRBD1 | . | TRBV5-1
TGTGCCAGCAGCCAAAGGACAGGGGGGTGGGAAGCTTTCTTT | CASSQRTGGWEAFF | TRBJ1-1 | TRBD1 | . | TRBV7-2
TGTGCCAGCAGCCAACCGACAGGGGGGTTCGCTTTCTTT | CASSQPTGGFAFF | TRBJ1-1 | TRBD1 | . | TRBV6-5
TGCGCCAGCAGCCAAGAATGGTCTAGGTTGACGGACGAGCAGTACTTC | CASSQEWSRLTDEQYF | TRBJ2-7 | . | . | TRBV4-1
TGTGCCAGCAGCGAAAACCGTCGGGAGCAGTACTTC | CASSENRREQYF | TRBJ2-7 | . | few | TRBV7-9
TGTGCCAGTACCGGACAGGCCTACGAGCAGTACTTC | CASTGQAYEQYF | TRBJ2-7 | TRBD1 | few | TRBV19
TGTGCCAGCAGCCAAGTTTGGCAGGGGGGATTCATGAACACTGAAGCTTTCTTT | CASSQVWQGGFMNTEAFF | TRBJ1-1 | TRBD1 | . | TRBV4-2
TGTGCCATCAGTGAGTCTCAGGTTACCGTATATGGCTACACCTTC | CAISESQVTVYGYTF | TRBJ1-2 | . | few | TRBV10-3
TGTGCCAGCAGCTTGGACAGGATCTCTGGAAACACCATATATTTT | CASSLDRISGNTIYF | TRBJ1-3 | . | . | TRBV5-6
TGTGCCAGTAGCACGGTAGGCACGGGGGGCTACACCTTC | CASSTVGTGGYTF | TRBJ1-2 | . | . | TRBV19
TGTGCCAGTAGTATTTCGCAGCGGGGGGTGGGAGATACGCAGTATTTT | CASSISQRGVGDTQYF | TRBJ2-3 | TRBD2 | . | TRBV19
TGTGCCATCAGTGCGGACAGGCATAATGAAAAACTGTTTTTT | CAISADRHNEKLFF | TRBJ1-4 | TRBD1 | . | TRBV10-3
TGTGCCAGCTCACCATACGGGACAGGGAACACCGGGGAGCTGTTTTTT | CASSPYGTGNTGELFF | TRBJ2-2 | TRBD1 | few | TRBV18
TGTGCCAGCAGCCCCGGGACAGGGGGCCCCTACGAGCAGTACTTC | CASSPGTGGPYEQYF | TRBJ2-7 | TRBD1 | . | TRBV5-4
TGTGCCAGCAGCCAGGGGGCGGACACTGAAGCTTTCTTT | CASSQGADTEAFF | TRBJ1-1 | . | . | TRBV4-2
TGTGCCAGCAGCTTAGCGCCGGCAACTAATGAAAAACTGTTTTTT | CASSLAPATNEKLFF | TRBJ1-4 | . | . | TRBV7-2
TGTGCCAGCAGCGTTTCACAGGGAAACTATGGCTACACCTTC | CASSVSQGNYGYTF | TRBJ1-2 | . | few | TRBV9
TGTGCCAGCAGTCCGACAGGGCCCTATGGCTACACCTTC | CASSPTGPYGYTF | TRBJ1-2 | TRBD1 | . | TRBV6-6
TGTGCCAGCTGTCTACAACCAAGCGAAGAGACCCAGTACTTC | CASCLQPSEETQYF | TRBJ2-5 | . | few | TRBV6-1
TGTGCCAGCAGCTTTAGATACGAGCAGTACTTC | CASSFRYEQYF | TRBJ2-7 | . | . | TRBV5-6
TGTGCCAGCAGCTTAGTTGGCAGCTCTTCTAGCTCCTACGAGCAGTACTTC | CASSLVGSSSSSYEQYF | TRBJ2-7 | . | few | TRBV11-2
TGTGCCAGCAGTGCGACAGGACCGATGAACACTGAAGCTTTCTTT | CASSATGPMNTEAFF | TRBJ1-1 | . | . | TRBV27
TGTGCCAGCAGCTTACGAGGGTCCTACGAGCAGTACTTC | CASSLRGSYEQYF | TRBJ2-7 | . | few | TRBV11-3
TGTGCCAGCAGCCAAGTTTGGCAGGGGGGATTAATGAACACTGAAGCTTTCTTT | CASSQVWQGGLMNTEAFF | TRBJ1-1 | TRBD1 | few | TRBV4-2
TGTGCCAGCAGTGATGGGAAGGGGAGGCACAATCAGCCCCAGAATTTT | CASSDGKGRHNQPQNF | TRBJ1-5 | . | few | TRBV2
TGCGCCGGCCTAGGGGGAGAAGCTTTCTTT | CAGLGGEAFF | TRBJ1-1 | . | . | TRBV23-1
TGTGCCAGCAGTTGGGGGCCGGGACTAGCGGGCTACGAGCAGTACTTC | CASSWGPGLAGYEQYF | TRBJ2-7 | TRBD2 | few | TRBV5-8
TGTGCCAGCTCACCACTCCAGGGGAACACTGAAGCTTTCTTT | CASSPLQGNTEAFF | TRBJ1-1 | . | . | TRBV18
TGTGCCAGCAGCTTAGGACAGTCATATGGCTACACCTTC | CASSLGQSYGYTF | TRBJ1-2 | . | . | TRBV5-4
TGCGCCAGCGCCACTGGGACAGGCTACGAGCAGTACTTC | CASATGTGYEQYF | TRBJ2-7 | TRBD1 | . | TRBV10-1
TGTGCCAGCAGCCGGGACAGGGAACTGGATACGCAGTATTTT | CASSRDRELDTQYF | TRBJ2-3 | TRBD1 | . | TRBV5-6
TGTGCCTGGATAGGGACAGGGATCCACGAGCAGTACTTC | CAWIGTGIHEQYF | TRBJ2-7 | TRBD1 | few | TRBV30
TGTGCCAGCAGTGACCCGGGACACGGCAATGAAAAACTGTTTTTT | CASSDPGHGNEKLFF | TRBJ1-4 | . | . | TRBV6-6
TGTGCCAGCCGAGGGGGGACAGGATTCGACAATGAGCAGTTCTTC | CASRGGTGFDNEQFF | TRBJ2-1 | TRBD1 | . | TRBV7-2
TGCGCCAGCAGCTTGGACCCTAGCGGAGATACGCAGTATTTT | CASSLDPSGDTQYF | TRBJ2-3 | TRBD2 | . | TRBV5-1
TGTGCCACTAAGACTAGCGGGGGGAATCGAGAGCAGTTCTTC | CATKTSGGNREQFF | TRBJ2-1 | TRBD2 | few | TRBV19
TGCGCCAGCAGCCAAGATCACGGGACAGGAACTTTCAACTCTGGAAACAACATATATTTT | CASSQDHGTGTFNSGNNIYF | TRBJ1-3 | TRBD1 | . | TRBV4-1
TGTGCCTGGAGTATGCCCGGGGGAAGAAATGAAAAACTGTTTTTT | CAWSMPGGRNEKLFF | TRBJ1-4 | . | few | TRBV30
TGTGCCAGCAGCTTGGGTTCCCGGGATACGCAGTATTTT | CASSLGSRDTQYF | TRBJ2-3 | . | . | TRBV5-4
TGCAGTGCCAGGATCTATGGCTACACCTTC | CSARIYGYTF | TRBJ1-2 | . | . | TRBV20-1
TGTGCCAGCAGCAAATGGACAGGGAGTTATAACTATGGCTACACCTTC | CASSKWTGSYNYGYTF | TRBJ1-2 | TRBD1 | few | TRBV7-8
TGTGCCAGCAGCTTAATGGCTAGCGGGGGCACAGATACGCAGTATTTT | CASSLMASGGTDTQYF | TRBJ2-3 | TRBD2 | . | TRBV7-3
TGTGCCAGCAGCTTCGGGACAGGGGTCACAGATACGCAGTATTTT | CASSFGTGVTDTQYF | TRBJ2-3 | TRBD1 | . | TRBV5-4
TGTGCCAGCACAACAGGGGGCTTGGGTACTGAAGCTTTCTTT | CASTTGGLGTEAFF | TRBJ1-1 | TRBD1 | few | TRBV6-5
TGCGCCAGCAGCCAAGGGCGCGGGGTGAGCTCCTACAATGAGCAGTTCTTC | CASSQGRGVSSYNEQFF | TRBJ2-1 | . | few | TRBV4-1
TGTGCCAGCAGCGAGAGCTCCTACAATGAGCAGTTCTTC | CASSESSYNEQFF | TRBJ2-1 | . | . | TRBV7-9
TGTGCCAGCAGCCAGGGACGGGGGACGTTGACCTACGAGCAGTACTTC | CASSQGRGTLTYEQYF | TRBJ2-7 | . | many | TRBV14
TGTGCCAGCAGCCAAGAGCTAGCGGGGGGGCCGTCGTTTGAGACCCAGTACTTC | CASSQELAGGPSFETQYF | TRBJ2-5 | TRBD2 | few | TRBV4-2
TGTGCCAGCAGCCTAACACAGGGAGAGTATGGCTACACCTTC | CASSLTQGEYGYTF | TRBJ1-2 | . | few | TRBV2
TGTGCCAGCAGCTTAATGTCGAGGGGGGGTGAAAAACTGTTTTTT | CASSLMSRGGEKLFF | TRBJ1-4 | . | . | TRBV11-2
TGTGCCAGCAGCTCGACTAGCGGGGGCGCTACTGGGGAGCTGTTTTTT | CASSSTSGGATGELFF | TRBJ2-2 | TRBD2 | few | TRBV13
TGTGCCAGCAGTTACCCAGGGACTAGCGGCTACGAGCAGTACTTC | CASSYPGTSGYEQYF | TRBJ2-7 | TRBD2 | . | TRBV6-5
TGCGCCAGCAGCCAAGAAAGGGGACGGGGGAGGGTTGGCTACACCTTC | CASSQERGRGRVGYTF | TRBJ1-2 | . | . | TRBV4-1
TGTGCCAGCAGCCAAAACAGCTATGGCTACACCTTC | CASSQNSYGYTF | TRBJ1-2 | . | . | TRBV14
TGCAGCGTTGATCCTAGGGACAGGTCTAACTATGGCTACACCTTC | CSVDPRDRSNYGYTF | TRBJ1-2 | TRBD1 | . | TRBV29-1